Below, 21 T cell receptor beta chains from the same sample are listed, as sequenced in a study of blood T cell repertoires in COVID-19. The table came from immunoSEQ multiplex PCR; TCRdb's copy has only in-frame clones and leaves some out. The table includes 55,000 to 90,000 clones, approximately 90% detected once. The sample consisted of peripheral blood. These receptors all stem from an older man with active COVID-19.

This clone was seen a few times. The chain combines TRBV15 with TRBJ2-7; 9 bases line up with TRBD1. Germline values: CDR1 LNHNV, CDR2 YYDKDF (reference sequence). After removal of 5 bases from V and 4 bases from J, the junction contained 9 bases not matched to a gene. The CDR3 extends over 15 amino acids. CDR3 nucleotide sequence: TGTGCCACCAGCGGTAAGGACAGGGGCGCGTACGAGCAGTACTTC. It specifies CATSGKDRGAYEQYF.

The chain combines TRBV10-3 with TRBJ1-3, with TRBD1 matching over 8 bases. Germline V lookup: CDR1 ENHRY, CDR2 SYGVKD. The CDR3 contains 15 residues. With V trimmed by 6 bases and J by 4 bases, 8 bases remained unmatched. CDR3 nucleotides: TGTGCCATCAGCAAGGGACAGGTTGTCGGAAACACCATATATTTT. It codes for CAISKGQVVGNTIYF.

The V call is TRBV20-1, the J call TRBJ1-1; D gene uncertain. Trimming removed 3 bases at V and 1 base at J, with 9 bases between. The CDR3 has 13 amino acids. CDR1 and CDR2 (germline): DFQATT, SNEGSKA (reference sequence). CDR3: CSASRSPNTEAFF. CDR3 DNA sequence: TGCAGTGCTAGTCGGTCGCCGAACACTGAAGCTTTCTTT.

J is TRBJ1-2 and V is TRBV19, with D possibly TRBD1 on 5 matching bases. V lost 7 bases to trimming and J lost 7 bases, with 16 bases between them. The CDR3 sequence is 13 residues long. The germline V gene has CDR1 LNHDA and CDR2 SQIVND (reference sequence). CDR3 nucleotides: TGTGCCAGTACCCCTGGGGCCGCCGCTGGCTACACCTTC. Protein: CASTPGAAAGYTF. Full variable domain (missing parts from reference TRBV19 and TRBJ1-2): DGGITQSPKYLFRKEGQNVTLSCEQNLNHDAMYWYRQDPGQGLRLIYYSQIVNDFQKGDIAEGYSVSREKKESFPLTVTSAQKNPTAFYLCASTPGAAAGYTFGSGTRLTVV.

This clone was recorded only once. The chain couples TRBV3-1 (or the pseudogene TRBV3-2) to TRBJ2-7, with 9 bases aligning to TRBD2. V trimming: 4 bases; J trimming: 3 bases; junction bases outside the gene matches: 7. The CDR3 contains 15 residues. Germline CDR1 is LGHDT and CDR2 is YNNKEL (reference sequence). The CDR3 nucleotides are TGTGCCAGCAGCCCGGGCGGGAGGGGCGACTACGAGCAGTACTTC. Translated: CASSPGGRGDYEQYF.

The rearrangement joins TRBV7-9 to TRBJ2-3, with TRBD2 matching 8 bases. Germline CDR1 and CDR2: SEHNR and FQNEAQ (reference sequence). This CDR3 region has 15 residues. Trimming cost V 5 bases and J 6 bases; bases outside gene matches: 10. For the CDR3, the DNA is TGTGCCAGCAGCCCGAGACTAGCGATCCCCGATACGCAGTATTTT. Amino acid sequence: CASSPRLAIPDTQYF.

The chain links TRBV6-4 to TRBJ2-1; 7 nucleotides line up with TRBD2. The CDR3 extends over 15 amino acids. Unmatched junction bases numbered 6, after V lost 4 bases and J lost 3 bases. From germline, CDR1 is MRHNA and CDR2 SNTAGT. CDR3 loop: CASSVAGVGYNEQFF. Here the CDR3 DNA reads TGTGCCAGCAGTGTTGCGGGAGTGGGCTACAATGAGCAGTTCTTC.

This clone was counted once. The chain is built from TRBV30 and TRBJ2-3, with TRBD2 matching 8 bases. Losses at the gene ends were 1 base for V and 6 bases for J; bases not matched to a gene: 3. CDR1 and CDR2 (germline): GTSNPN, SVGIG (reference sequence). The CDR3 runs 13 residues. CDR3 residues: CAWSGAGADTQYF. CDR3 DNA sequence: TGTGCCTGGAGTGGAGCGGGAGCGGATACGCAGTATTTT.

This chain joins TRBV6-5 and TRBJ2-6; perhaps TRBD2 as D (5 bases). Trimming left V 0 bases short and J 0 bases short, with 6 bases between. This CDR3 is 16 amino acids long. CDR1 and CDR2 from the germline V gene are MNHEY and SVGAGI. CDR3 bases: TGTGCCAGCAGTTACTCCCTAGCCTCTGGGGCCAACGTCCTGACTTTC. It is translated as CASSYSLASGANVLTF.

The chain uses TRBV4-3 and TRBJ1-4, with TRBD1 as a possible D gene (6 bases). The CDR3 contains 16 residues. The V end lost 1 base, the J end lost 4 bases, and 13 bases lay between the germline ends. Germline V gives CDR1 LGHNA, CDR2 YSLEER. The CDR3 is CASSQGGRAFNEKLFF. DNA of the CDR3: TGCGCCAGCAGCCAAGGGGGGCGGGCCTTTAATGAAAAACTGTTTTTT.

This rearrangement joins TRBV2 to TRBJ2-4; a possible D gene is TRBD1 (6 bases). Germline V gene sequence: CDR1 SNHLY, CDR2 FYNNEI. This CDR3 has 15 residues. The V and J ends lost 1 base and 3 bases respectively, with 10 bases between them. The CDR3 region has the DNA TGTGCCAGCAGTGAAGGGACAGCGCTCAAAAACATTCAGTACTTC. Encoded protein: CASSEGTALKNIQYF.

The rearrangement joins TRBV6-4 to TRBJ2-7, with no clear D. Germline-derived CDR1 and CDR2 are MRHNA and SNTAGT. The ends were cut back, 2 bases at V and 3 bases at J, with 8 bases in the middle. This CDR3 has 13 residues. The CDR3 protein is CASSDGSRYEQYF. The CDR3, as DNA: TGTGCCAGCAGTGACGGCTCCCGCTACGAGCAGTACTTC.

This chain connects TRBV7-3 to TRBJ2-3, with 8 bases lining up with TRBD2. The CDR3 spans 17 residues. The V gene end was trimmed by 5 bases and the J gene end by 10 bases; junction bases not matched to a gene: 20. The germline gives CDR1 SGHTA, CDR2 FQGTGA. This CDR3 reads CASSPLPPGGAAGAQYF. The CDR3 DNA sequence: TGTGCCAGCAGCCCGCTTCCTCCGGGGGGGGCGGCGGGGGCGCAGTATTTT.

About this clone: The sample holds other DNA sequences that translate to the same CDR3. This chain uses TRBV7-2 with TRBJ2-5; TRBD1 aligns across 7 bases. CDR3 length: 15 residues. CDR1 and CDR2 from the germline V gene are SGHTA and FQGNSA. V dropped 5 bases and J dropped 2; count of bases not matched to a gene: 8. The CDR3 region is CASSLGGRGQETQYF. CDR3 bases: TGTGCCAGCAGCCTAGGGGGCAGGGGGCAAGAGACCCAGTACTTC. Supplemented by reference TRBV7-2 and TRBJ2-5, the full variable domain reads GAGVSQSPSNKVTEKGKDVELRCDPISGHTALYWYRQSLGQGLEFLIYFQGNSAPDKSGLPSDRFSAERTGGSVSTLTIQRTQQEDSAVYLCASSLGGRGQETQYFGPGTRLLVL.

The chain links TRBV4-3 to TRBJ1-1; D is ambiguous. The germline V and J ends were trimmed by 0 bases and 1 base, with 12 bases remaining between them. The CDR3 consists of 16 residues. Germline loops: CDR1 LGHNA, CDR2 YSLEER. The CDR3 loop is CASSQDPWAPNTEAFF. Here the CDR3 DNA reads TGCGCCAGCAGCCAAGATCCTTGGGCCCCGAACACTGAAGCTTTCTTT.

This clone occurred a few times. The chain has TRBV5-1 and TRBJ2-1; the match to TRBD2 covers 9 bases. Trimming removed 4 bases from V and 0 bases from J; junction bases left unmatched: 2. Germline CDR1 SGHRS, CDR2 YFSETQ. The CDR3 sequence is 15 residues long. The CDR3 coding sequence is TGCGCCAGCAGCCCGACTAGCGGCTCCTACAATGAGCAGTTCTTC. This gives the protein CASSPTSGSYNEQFF.

The chain combines TRBV18 with TRBJ2-3, with TRBD2 as a possible D gene (5 bases). Trimming took 4 bases from V and 0 from J, leaving 11 bases between them. Germline V gene sequence: CDR1 KGHSH, CDR2 LQKENI. This CDR3 spans 15 amino acids. CDR3: CASSLGRPSTDTQYF. The CDR3 nucleotides are TGTGCCAGCTCACTGGGGAGACCGAGCACAGATACGCAGTATTTT.

The chain's CDR3 is CASSRGNYEQYF. The CDR3 region has the DNA TGTGCCAGCAGTCGCGGGAACTACGAGCAGTACTTC. The chain links TRBV6-6 to TRBJ2-7, with D maybe TRBD2 (6 bases). Germline V gene data show CDR1 as MNHNY and CDR2 as SVGAGI (reference sequence). The CDR3 totals 12 residues. V was cut by 5 bases and J by 3 bases, with 8 bases left in between.

A single count supports this clone. This chain joins TRBV21-1 and TRBJ2-3; the D call TRBD1 from the table was never checked on the DNA. TRBV21-1 has pseudogene status. There are 14 residues in the CDR3. The CDR3 protein is CASSPSSHTDTQYF. CDR3 coding DNA: TGTGCCAGCAGCCCGTCCTCACACACAGATACGCAGTATTTT.

This chain uses TRBV6-4 with TRBJ1-3, with D uncertain. The V end lost 2 bases, the J end lost 2 bases, and 16 bases lay between the germline ends. The length of the CDR3 is 17 residues. Germline V gene data show CDR1 as MRHNA and CDR2 as SNTAGT. In DNA form, the CDR3 reads TGTGCCAGCAGTGACCCCCCTCCCGCGGCGGCTGGAAACACCATATATTTT. It yields the protein CASSDPPPAAAGNTIYF.

The chain carries TRBV27 and TRBJ2-1; D is perhaps TRBD2 (6 bases). In germline, CDR1 is MNHEY, CDR2 SMNVEV (reference sequence). V gave up 0 bases and J gave up 2 bases, with 17 bases separating them. This CDR3 has 18 residues. The CDR3 sequence is CASSLSRAGTGPYNEQFF. Written as DNA, the CDR3 is TGTGCCAGCAGTTTATCACGAGCAGGGACTGGCCCCTACAATGAGCAGTTCTTC.